A selection of T cell receptor beta chains follows, all from one sample in a study of neurological immune-mediated disorders. Via MiXCR, TCRdb re-called the 5' RACE reads, giving one row per CDR3 protein. Among about 49,000 distinct CDR3 sequences listed, around 13% were seen once. Material for sequencing was PBMCs. The receptor source for this set is a male donor with HTLV-1-associated myelopathy (HAM/TSP). Both conserved end residues are part of each CDR3. A D gene is named only where the DNA matches it firmly. Size is omitted from some rows. Given values are once, few, many or a class for expanded clones.

V gene,J gene,clone size,D gene,CDR3 DNA,CDR3 protein
TRBV5-5,TRBJ2-3,many,TRBD1,TGTGCCAGCAGCTTCGGGCAGGGGGCAGATACGCAGTATTTT,CASSFGQGADTQYF
TRBV4-1,TRBJ2-7,many,TRBD2,TGCGCCAGCAGCCCTAAGCGGGGGGACTCCTACGAGCAGTACTTC,CASSPKRGDSYEQYF
TRBV2,TRBJ1-1,many,NA,TGTGCCAGCAGTGAAGGTCCACGGAGTGGGAACACTGAAGCTTTCTTT,CASSEGPRSGNTEAFF
TRBV12-3/TRBV12-4,TRBJ2-1,many,NA,TGTGCCAGCAGTTTAAGGACCGAGCAGTTCTTC,CASSLRTEQFF
TRBV5-1,TRBJ1-2,many,TRBD1,TGCGCCAGCAGCTTGGAGACAGGGGTCTATGGCTACACCTTC,CASSLETGVYGYTF
TRBV7-2,TRBJ2-6,many,TRBD2,TGTGCCAGCAGCTTAGCGCGGGGGGAGAGCTCTGGGGCCAACGTCCTGACTTTC,CASSLARGESSGANVLTF
TRBV5-1,TRBJ2-3,many,NA,TGCGCCAGCAGCTTGGCCGGCAGGAACACAGATACGCAGTATTTT,CASSLAGRNTDTQYF
TRBV5-1,TRBJ2-3,many,TRBD2,TGCGCCAGCAGCTCCGTAAGCGGGGGGGCCGGGAGAGGAACAGATACGCAGTATTTT,CASSSVSGGAGRGTDTQYF
TRBV5-1,TRBJ2-7,NA,NA,TGCGCCAGCAGCTTGCCAGGAGGCTCCTACGAGCAGTACTTC,CASSLPGGSYEQYF
TRBV10-3,TRBJ1-5,many,NA,TGTGCCATCAGTCCCACGAATCAGCCCCAGCATTTT,CAISPTNQPQHF
TRBV7-2,TRBJ1-1,NA,TRBD1,TGTGCCAGCAGTCCGACAGGGGATGAAGCTTTCTTT,CASSPTGDEAFF
TRBV11-1,TRBJ2-2,few,NA,TGTGCCACCTCCACCGGGGGAGGAGAATCCGGGGAGCTGTTTTTT,CATSTGGGESGELFF
TRBV5-1,TRBJ1-4,many,NA,TGCGCCAGCAGTGATGGACAGCGAAATGAAAAACTGTTTTTT,CASSDGQRNEKLFF
TRBV20-1,TRBJ1-1,few,TRBD1,TGCAGTGCTAGTGTGAGACAGGGGTGGACTGAAGCTTTCTTT,CSASVRQGWTEAFF
TRBV10-3,TRBJ2-2,many,TRBD1,TGTGCCACCGCAGGGACAGGGTGGACCGGGGAGCTGTTTTTT,CATAGTGWTGELFF
TRBV14,TRBJ2-5,many,NA,TGTGCCAGCAGCCAAGGGTGGGATGGTGAGACCCAGTACTTC,CASSQGWDGETQYF
TRBV6-6,TRBJ1-3,many,NA,TGTGCCAGCAGTCACCCTGCAGGGAGCTCTGGAAACACCATATATTTT,CASSHPAGSSGNTIYF
TRBV18,TRBJ2-2,many,NA,TGTGCCAGCTCCCCTCGACCCGGGGAGCTGTTTTTT,CASSPRPGELFF
TRBV6-2/TRBV6-3,TRBJ1-1,many,TRBD1,TGTGCCAGCAGTTACCGACAGGGTGAGAACTGGAACACTGAAGCTTTCTTT,CASSYRQGENWNTEAFF
TRBV20-1,TRBJ2-4,once,NA,TGCAGTGCTGGACGACGGACTGTAGCCAAAAACATTCAGTACTTC,CSAGRRTVAKNIQYF
TRBV5-1,TRBJ2-7,many,NA,TGCGCCAGCAGCTTGGTAGGAGGGAACAACGAGCAGTACTTC,CASSLVGGNNEQYF
TRBV7-9,TRBJ2-2,medium-sized,NA,TGTGCCAGCAGTCGGGATAATGGTCATCCCGGGGAGCTGTTTTTT,CASSRDNGHPGELFF
TRBV7-6,TRBJ2-3,NA,NA,TGTGCCAGCAGCTTCAGACCCTTAGCAGGGGGGGTTTATACGCAGTATTTT,CASSFRPLAGGVYTQYF
TRBV12-3/TRBV12-4,TRBJ1-5,NA,TRBD1,TGTGCCAGCAGTCCCCTGACAGGGGTGGGCCAGCCCCAGCATTTT,CASSPLTGVGQPQHF
TRBV7-8,TRBJ2-7,many,TRBD1,TGTGCCAGCAGCTTGGGACAGGGGGGCGCCTACGAGCAGTACTTC,CASSLGQGGAYEQYF
TRBV10-3,TRBJ1-1,many,TRBD1,TGTGCCATCAGTGGGATTCAGGGGGCTCGGAACACTGAAGCTTTCTTT,CAISGIQGARNTEAFF
TRBV7-8,TRBJ2-7,many,TRBD1,TGTGCCAGCAGGTCACAGGGGGACGAGCAGTACTTC,CASRSQGDEQYF
TRBV7-2,TRBJ2-7,many,NA,TGTGCCAGCAGCCAGCAGAGGGGGTCCTACGAGCAGTACTTC,CASSQQRGSYEQYF
TRBV5-1,TRBJ1-1,many,NA,TGCGCCAGCAGAACGGTTTGGGGAGCGAACACTGAAGCTTTCTTT,CASRTVWGANTEAFF
TRBV3-1,TRBJ2-7,many,NA,TGTGCCAGCAGCCCCATGACCCTGAACGAGCAGTACTTC,CASSPMTLNEQYF
TRBV7-2,TRBJ1-4,many,NA,TGTGCCAGCAGCTCCACGACCGGATCGGGAAAACTGTTTTTT,CASSSTTGSGKLFF
TRBV19,TRBJ1-5,many,NA,TGTGCCAGTAGTACTTTACAGGTGGGCAGACAGCCCCAGCATTTT,CASSTLQVGRQPQHF
TRBV12-3/TRBV12-4,TRBJ1-1,many,NA,TGTGCCAGCAGTTTTGGGCGCCGAAGGGGCACTGAAGCTTTCTTT,CASSFGRRRGTEAFF
TRBV11-3,TRBJ2-1,NA,TRBD2,TGTGCCAGCAGCTTAGGAGCGGGGGGGCTCAATGAGCAGTTCTTC,CASSLGAGGLNEQFF
TRBV20-1,TRBJ2-1,few,TRBD2,TGCAGTGCTAGTCCCATAGCGGGGGGTTTCAATGAGCAGTTCTTC,CSASPIAGGFNEQFF
TRBV20-1,TRBJ1-2,NA,TRBD1,TGCAGTGCTAGCGTACAGGGGTTTGGCTATGGCTACACCTTC,CSASVQGFGYGYTF
TRBV25-1,TRBJ1-6,many,NA,TGTGCCAGCAGCCTAGGAAATTCACCCCTCCACTTT,CASSLGNSPLHF
TRBV5-1,TRBJ1-2,many,NA,TGCGCCAGCAGCCCCGGGGCCCGGGGTATCGGTGGCTACACCTTC,CASSPGARGIGGYTF
TRBV7-2,TRBJ2-6,many,NA,TGTGCCAGCAGCTTAGAAGGTTTCTCTGGGGCCAACGTCCTGACTTTC,CASSLEGFSGANVLTF
TRBV5-1,TRBJ2-3,many,TRBD1,TGCGCCAGCACGTCCGGGACAGAACAAGATACGCAGTATTTT,CASTSGTEQDTQYF
TRBV12-3/TRBV12-4,TRBJ1-1,many,TRBD1,TGTGCCAGCAGTGACAGGGGCATGAACACTGAAGCTTTCTTT,CASSDRGMNTEAFF
TRBV7-9,TRBJ1-5,many,NA,TGTGCCAGCAGCTTAGATCAGGGCCGCAATCAGCCCCAGCATTTT,CASSLDQGRNQPQHF
TRBV15,TRBJ2-5,many,NA,TGTGCCACCAGCCGGACAGTCCAAGAGACCCAGTACTTC,CATSRTVQETQYF
TRBV4-3,TRBJ2-3,many,TRBD1,TGCGCCAGCAGCCAAGATTCAGGACAGGGAGGCCCAGATACGCAGTATTTT,CASSQDSGQGGPDTQYF
TRBV12-3/TRBV12-4,TRBJ2-7,many,TRBD1,TGTGCCAGCAGTTGGACAGGGGTTTCCTACGAGCAGTACTTC,CASSWTGVSYEQYF
TRBV5-1,TRBJ1-1,many,NA,TGCGCCAGCAGCTTGGGTTTGACCTTGAACACTGAAGCTTTCTTT,CASSLGLTLNTEAFF
TRBV5-1,TRBJ1-1,many,TRBD1,TGCGCCAGCAGCTTGGCAGGGGGCTGGGACACTGAAGCTTTCTTT,CASSLAGGWDTEAFF
TRBV4-1,TRBJ1-5,NA,NA,TGCGCCAGCAGCCAAGAGGCCGGGATTAGCAATCAGCCCCAGCATTTT,CASSQEAGISNQPQHF
TRBV11-2,TRBJ2-7,many,NA,TGTGCCAGCAGCTTAGATCCGAATCGGGTGTGGGCCAGGAGCTCCTACGAGCAGTACTTC,CASSLDPNRVWARSSYEQYF
TRBV10-3,TRBJ2-4,NA,TRBD2,TGTGCCATCAGTGAACCCGGACTAGCGGGGGGGGAGATTCAGTACTTC,CAISEPGLAGGEIQYF
TRBV18,TRBJ1-5,NA,NA,TGTGCCAGCTCACCAGTGGGCGGCAATCAGCCCCAGCATTTT,CASSPVGGNQPQHF